This TCR beta chain appears in the sequencing data of a study of blood T cell repertoires in COVID-19. Sequenced by immunoSEQ multiplex PCR; TCRdb stores in-frame clones only, minus some. The repertoire holds 200,000 to 250,000 clones, with around 83% as singletons. The CDR3 is 15 residues long. Germline CDR1 is SGDLS and CDR2 is YYNGEE. The V end was cut by 4 bases, the J end by 5 bases, with 17 bases between. The sequenced material came from peripheral blood. This clonotype originated in a man aged 35 to 55 with acute or convalescent COVID-19. The chain couples TRBV9 to TRBJ2-3, with a tentative D call TRBD2 (7 bases). In nucleotides, the CDR3 is TGTGCCAGCAGCCCCGAGGGGGGGCCGGTAGATACGCAGTATTTT. As protein: CASSPEGGPVDTQYF.